The 32 T cell receptor beta chains below were found in one sample sequenced in a study of technical replicates of blood from a few donors. Measured with immunoSEQ multiplex PCR; TCRdb has only the in-frame clones, and not every one. Altogether 10,000 to 15,000 clones are present, approximately 96% being singletons, with the ten largest covering 6.3%. Sample: PBMCs. These receptors all come from a human donor in good health.

This chain uses TRBV6-1 with TRBJ2-1, with TRBD2 identical over 10 bases. The J segment lost 11 bases and the V segment lost 3 bases, leaving 7 bases of the junction unmatched. Germline CDR1 is MNHNS and CDR2 is SASEGT. The CDR3 is made up of 14 amino acids. CDR3 residues: CASSDEREGRKQFF. CDR3 bases: TGTGCCAGCAGTGACGAGCGGGAGGGCCGCAAGCAGTTCTTC.

The chain carries TRBV7-8 and TRBJ2-3; D gene unclear. The V end was cut by 5 bases, the J end by 6 bases, with 12 bases between. Germline CDR1 and CDR2: SGHVS and FQNEAQ. The CDR3 loop spans 13 amino acids. The CDR3: CASSPEVRDTQYF. CDR3 sequence (DNA): TGTGCCAGCAGCCCAGAAGTGAGGGATACGCAGTATTTT.

The V gene is TRBV23-1, the J gene TRBJ1-1, with D maybe TRBD1 (5 bases). TRBV23-1 is marked as an open reading frame, function uncertain. CDR3 length: 14 residues. V shed 11 bases and J shed 3 bases, with 19 bases lying between them. CDR3 amino acids: CARWQGPMDTEAFF. The CDR3 DNA reads TGCGCCCGATGGCAGGGTCCGATGGACACTGAAGCTTTCTTT.

The chain is built from TRBV4-1 and TRBJ2-3; 8 bases map to TRBD2. The length of the CDR3 is 17 residues. J gave up 1 base and V 0 bases, and 6 bases lay outside the gene matches. Germline CDR1 is MGHRA and CDR2 is YSYEKL. The CDR3: CASSQDNTGGGTDTQYF. In DNA form, the CDR3 reads TGCGCCAGCAGCCAAGATAACACGGGAGGGGGCACAGATACGCAGTATTTT.

V gene TRBV4-2 combines with J gene TRBJ2-3; the D gene is possibly TRBD2 (5 bases). The V gene's germline CDR1 is LGHNA and CDR2 YNFKEQ. The CDR3 totals 15 residues. V was trimmed by 0 bases and J by 6 bases, leaving 13 bases between them. Written as DNA, the CDR3 is TGTGCCAGCAGCCAAGATAATCTAGCCTGGGATACGCAGTATTTT. As protein: CASSQDNLAWDTQYF.

The chain combines TRBV6-1 with TRBJ1-5; TRBD1 matches at 7 bases. The CDR3 is made up of 14 amino acids. CDR1 is MNHNS, CDR2 SASEGT, per germline. V was clipped by 2 bases and J by 7 bases; unmatched bases: 5. The DNA for the CDR3 is TGTGCCAGCAGTGAATCGGCAGGGGGGCAGCCCCAGCATTTT. Translation gives CASSESAGGQPQHF.

This chain connects TRBV5-1 to TRBJ2-7; 7 bases match TRBD1. The length of the CDR3 is 16 residues. Germline V CDR1 and CDR2: SGHRS, YFSETQ. J lost 2 bases, V lost 4 bases, and 12 bases had no gene match. CDR3 sequence reads: CASSNLEGAIAYEQYF. The CDR3 nucleotides read TGCGCCAGCAGCAATCTAGAGGGGGCCATAGCCTACGAGCAGTACTTC.

J is TRBJ1-4 and V is TRBV7-2, with 7 positions matching TRBD1. There are 14 residues in the CDR3. The germline gives CDR1 SGHTA, CDR2 FQGNSA. J was trimmed by 7 bases and V by 4 bases; bases with no gene match: 6. CDR3 protein: CASSSGGFGEKLFF. The CDR3 DNA follows: TGTGCCAGCAGCTCAGGGGGTTTTGGTGAAAAACTGTTTTTT.

The chain uses TRBV7-9 and TRBJ1-1; a possible D gene is TRBD1 (5 bases). This CDR3 has 16 residues. Germline CDR1 SEHNR, CDR2 FQNEAQ (reference sequence). Trimming removed 3 bases at V and 1 base at J, with 15 bases between. The CDR3 bases are TGTGCCAGCAGCTTTTGGGCAGGGAAAGGGAACACTGAAGCTTTCTTT. This gives the protein CASSFWAGKGNTEAFF.

The V and J genes are TRBV7-9 and TRBJ2-5, with 12 nucleotides matching TRBD2. The V gene's germline CDR1 is SEHNR and CDR2 FQNEAQ (reference sequence). The CDR3 contains 14 residues. V lost 3 bases to trimming and J lost 4 bases; unmatched junction nucleotides: 0. The CDR3 here is CASSLTSGRETQYF. The CDR3 nucleotides are TGTGCCAGCAGCTTGACTAGCGGGAGAGAGACCCAGTACTTC.

V usage is TRBV7-3 and J usage is TRBJ2-7; maybe TRBD1 (6 bases). The CDR3 contains 13 residues. V lost 5 bases and J 0 bases, leaving 8 bases between the germline ends. The V gene's germline CDR1 is SGHTA and CDR2 FQGTGA. The CDR3 bases are TGTGCCAGCAGCCCGGACAGCTCCTACGAGCAGTACTTC. It yields the protein CASSPDSSYEQYF. The whole variable domain, filled in from reference TRBV7-3 and TRBJ2-7, reads GAGVSQTPSNKVTEKGKYVELRCDPISGHTALYWYRQSLGQGPEFLIYFQGTGAADDSGLPNDRFFAVRPEGSVSTLKIQRTERGDSAVYLCASSPDSSYEQYFGPGTRLTVT.

The rearrangement joins TRBV7-6 to TRBJ1-1; no clear D gene. The V gene's germline CDR1 is SGHVS and CDR2 FNYEAQ. The CDR3 has 18 amino acids. Deletions cut 5 bases from V and 3 bases from J, with 25 bases between. The CDR3 DNA reads TGTGCCAGCAGCCCCGAAGCAGTGGATCCCAACCGGGACACTGAAGCTTTCTTT. It codes for CASSPEAVDPNRDTEAFF.

The chain employs TRBV7-6 and TRBJ2-3; 10 nucleotides line up with TRBD2. Trimming cost V 5 bases and J 4 bases; bases outside gene matches: 9. The CDR3 has 16 residues. Germline values: CDR1 SGHVS, CDR2 FNYEAQ. The CDR3 here is CASSLMGLARADTQYF. CDR3 DNA: TGTGCCAGCAGCCTAATGGGACTAGCGAGGGCAGATACGCAGTATTTT. The whole variable domain, filled in from reference TRBV7-6 and TRBJ2-3, reads GAGVSQSPRYKVTKRGQDVALRCDPISGHVSLYWYRQALGQGPEFLTYFNYEAQQDKSGLPNDRFSAERPEGSISTLTIQRTEQRDSAMYRCASSLMGLARADTQYFGPGTRLTVL.

The chain carries TRBV7-9 and TRBJ1-4; perhaps TRBD1 as D (6 bases). Germline CDR1 and CDR2: SEHNR and FQNEAQ (reference sequence). The CDR3 runs 14 residues. Trimming cost V 4 bases and J 8 bases, with 14 bases left between them. CDR3 bases: TGTGCCAGCAGCTCGACAGGAAATCAGGAAAAACTGTTTTTT. Residues: CASSSTGNQEKLFF.

The chain carries TRBV28 and TRBJ1-1; D gene unclear. CDR3 length: 12 residues. The V gene's germline CDR1 is MDHEN and CDR2 SYDVKM. The V and J ends lost 4 bases and 10 bases respectively, with 13 bases between them. CDR3 sequence reads: CASSSPLLGAFF. The CDR3 nucleotides read TGTGCCAGCAGTTCACCACTCCTCGGAGCTTTCTTT.

V and J are TRBV19 and TRBJ2-3; possible D gene TRBD1, 6 bases. The V and J ends lost 3 bases and 3 bases respectively, with 7 bases between them. The CDR3 covers 13 residues. CDR1 and CDR2 from the germline V gene are LNHDA and SQIVND (reference sequence). In nucleotides, the CDR3 is TGTGCCAGTAGTATGCAGGGGACAGATACGCAGTATTTT. Its translation is CASSMQGTDTQYF.

This sequence joins TRBV4-1 and TRBJ2-1, with 11 bases fitting TRBD2. After removal of 5 bases from V and 7 bases from J, the junction contained 10 bases not matched to a gene. Germline CDR1 and CDR2: MGHRA and YSYEKL. This CDR3 is 16 amino acids long. The CDR3: CASSTQLAGEGNEQFF. The CDR3 bases are TGCGCCAGCAGCACGCAACTAGCGGGAGAGGGTAATGAGCAGTTCTTC.

V and J are TRBV27 and TRBJ1-1; 9 bases agree with TRBD1. The junction had 10 bases not matched to a gene; V was cut back by 1 base and J by 4 bases. Germline V CDR1 and CDR2: MNHEY, SMNVEV (reference sequence). The CDR3 sequence is 17 residues long. CDR3 sequence (DNA): TGTGCCAGCAGTTTATATCTGGGACAGGGATTAGCCACTGAAGCTTTCTTT. Amino acid sequence: CASSLYLGQGLATEAFF.

The chain is built from TRBV6-5 and TRBJ1-2, with a weak D call TRBD1 (5 bases). V shed 8 bases and J shed 5 bases, with 12 bases lying between them. The CDR3 has 12 residues. Looked up from germline, CDR1 is MNHEY and CDR2 is SVGAGI. CDR3 in amino acids: CASGNGGYGYTF. The CDR3 nucleotides read TGTGCCAGCGGGAATGGGGGGTATGGCTACACCTTC.

This clone showed up just once. This sequence joins TRBV4-2 and TRBJ2-3; perhaps TRBD2 as D (5 bases). Germline loops: CDR1 LGHNA, CDR2 YNFKEQ. There are 12 residues in the CDR3. V lost 8 bases and J 5 bases, leaving 11 bases between the germline ends. Here the CDR3 DNA reads TGTGCCAGCGGACCTCGGGAAGATACGCAGTATTTT. It yields the protein CASGPREDTQYF.

The rearrangement links TRBV28 to TRBJ1-3; D may be TRBD1 (6 bases). The germline V gene encodes CDR1 MDHEN and CDR2 SYDVKM. Deletions cut 7 bases from V and 4 bases from J, with 20 bases between. The length of the CDR3 is 16 residues. CDR3 coding DNA: TGTGCCAGCACCCGGGGCTCCGGGACATTCGGAAACACCATATATTTT. Protein sequence: CASTRGSGTFGNTIYF.

The V and J genes are TRBV7-2 and TRBJ2-1, with 9 bases identical to TRBD2. With V trimmed by 5 bases and J by 3 bases, 5 bases remained unmatched. Germline CDR1 is SGHTA and CDR2 is FQGNSA. CDR3 size: 15 residues. Here the CDR3 DNA reads TGTGCCAGCAGCCTTAGCGGGAGATTCTACAATGAGCAGTTCTTC. The encoded protein is CASSLSGRFYNEQFF.

The CDR3 coding sequence is TGTGCCAGCAGCTTAGGGGTTTGGCGAGCTAGCGGAATGAATGAGCAGTTCTTC. It codes for CASSLGVWRASGMNEQFF. This sequence joins TRBV11-3 and TRBJ2-1; 7 bases align to TRBD2. J lost 7 bases, V lost 1 base, and 16 bases had no gene match. Germline CDR1 and CDR2: SGHNT and YENEEA. This CDR3 comprises 18 residues. The full variable domain, completed using reference TRBV11-3 and TRBJ2-1, is EAGVVQSPRYKIIEKKQPVAFWCNPISGHNTLYWYLQNLGQGPELLIRYENEEAVDDSQLPKDRFSAERLKGVDSTLKIQPAELGDSAVYLCASSLGVWRASGMNEQFFGPGTRLTVL.

This chain connects TRBV6-1 to TRBJ1-5; D gene unclear. The CDR3 spans 11 residues. From germline, CDR1 is MNHNS and CDR2 SASEGT. The V end lost 6 bases, the J end lost 4 bases, and 4 bases lay between the germline ends. The CDR3, as DNA: TGTGCCAGCAGCTTTAATCAGCCCCAGCATTTT. This gives the protein CASSFNQPQHF.

The chain carries TRBV5-1 and TRBJ2-2; 10 bases map to TRBD2. The trim removed 4 bases at V and 8 bases at J, leaving 11 bases unmatched. Germline assignment: CDR1 SGHRS and CDR2 YFSETQ. The CDR3 runs to 16 residues. CDR3: CASSAGLAEGAGELFF. The CDR3 DNA is TGCGCCAGCAGCGCCGGACTAGCGGAAGGAGCGGGGGAGCTGTTTTTT.

The rearrangement uses TRBV27 and TRBJ2-5; D is unresolved. CDR1 and CDR2 from the germline V gene are MNHEY and SMNVEV (reference sequence). The CDR3 is 13 residues long. The V end was cut by 3 bases, the J end by 5 bases, with 10 bases between. The CDR3 region has the DNA TGTGCCAGCAGTTTTCGCCCTAGGGAGACCCAGTACTTC. Amino acid sequence: CASSFRPRETQYF.

The chain joins TRBV27 to TRBJ2-7; D is ambiguous. V lost 6 bases to trimming and J lost 0 bases, with 12 bases between them. CDR3 length: 14 amino acids. Germline V lookup: CDR1 MNHEY, CDR2 SMNVEV (reference sequence). The CDR3 bases are TGTGCCAGCAGGCGCTCGGCGGCCTCCTACGAGCAGTACTTC. Translated: CASRRSAASYEQYF.

This chain uses TRBV6-1 with TRBJ1-5; no firm D call. Germline V CDR1 and CDR2: MNHNS, SASEGT. V was shortened by 6 bases and J by 5 bases, with 5 bases between the two germline ends. The CDR3 has 11 amino acids. The CDR3 DNA sequence: TGTGCCAGCAGCGTCGATCAGCCCCAGCATTTT. Amino acids: CASSVDQPQHF.

The chain links TRBV27 to TRBJ2-5; the match to TRBD1 covers 10 bases. The CDR3 consists of 15 residues. Germline V gene lookup returns CDR1 MNHEY and CDR2 SMNVEV (reference sequence). The J segment lost 4 bases and the V segment lost 5 bases, leaving 7 bases of the junction unmatched. For the CDR3, the DNA is TGTGCCAGCAGTCACCGGGACAGGGGAAGAGAGACCCAGTACTTC. As protein: CASSHRDRGRETQYF.

This clone came up once. This sequence joins TRBV14 and TRBJ1-1; 8 positions agree with TRBD1. Germline CDR1 reads SGHDN; CDR2 reads FVKESK. J lost 11 bases, V lost 2 bases, and 4 bases had no gene match. This CDR3 is built from 12 residues. The CDR3 sequence is CASSQPGQDAFF. The CDR3 DNA reads as TGTGCCAGCAGCCAACCGGGACAGGATGCTTTCTTT.

This sequence joins TRBV25-1 and TRBJ2-3; 11 nucleotides line up with TRBD2. With 6 bases clipped from V and 4 bases from J, the junction kept 3 bases outside the gene matches. Germline V gene sequence: CDR1 MGHDK, CDR2 SYGVNS. This CDR3 comprises 14 residues. The CDR3 nucleotides are TGTGCCAGCAGGACTAGCGGGAAACCAGATACGCAGTATTTT. Translation: CASRTSGKPDTQYF.

The chain links TRBV28 to TRBJ2-7; D is perhaps TRBD2 (5 bases). CDR3 length equals 12 residues. Trimming stripped 6 bases from V and 7 bases from J, with 13 bases between. Germline CDR1 and CDR2: MDHEN and SYDVKM. The CDR3 nucleotides are TGTGCCAGCAGCTCTCGGGGTAGTGAGCAGTACTTC. Amino acid sequence: CASSSRGSEQYF.